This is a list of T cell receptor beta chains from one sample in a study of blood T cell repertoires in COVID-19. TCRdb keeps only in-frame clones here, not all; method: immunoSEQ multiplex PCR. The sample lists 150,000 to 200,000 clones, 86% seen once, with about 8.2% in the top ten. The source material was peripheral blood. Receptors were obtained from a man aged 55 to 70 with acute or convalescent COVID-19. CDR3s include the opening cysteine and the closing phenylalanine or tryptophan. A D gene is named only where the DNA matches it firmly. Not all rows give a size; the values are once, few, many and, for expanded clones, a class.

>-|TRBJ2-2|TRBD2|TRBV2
CASSASGGHSGELFF
TGTGCCAGCAGTGCTAGCGGGGGACACTCCGGGGAGCTGTTTTTT
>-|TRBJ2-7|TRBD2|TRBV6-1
CASSESGALTGEQYF
TGTGCCAGCAGTGAAAGCGGGGCCCTAACCGGCGAGCAGTACTTC
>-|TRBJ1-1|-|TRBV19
CASSHGLRGRMWADGTEAFF
TGTGCCAGTAGCCACGGATTAAGGGGCAGGATGTGGGCCGATGGCACTGAAGCTTTCTTT
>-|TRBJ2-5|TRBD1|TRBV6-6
CASSPPGQGRRETQYF
TGTGCCAGCAGTCCCCCGGGACAGGGGAGAAGAGAGACCCAGTACTTC
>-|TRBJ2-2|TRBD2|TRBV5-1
CASSLAGVGTGELFF
TGCGCCAGCAGTTTAGCGGGAGTGGGAACCGGGGAGCTGTTTTTT
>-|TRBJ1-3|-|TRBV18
CASSPTGGFDSGNTIYF
TGTGCCAGCTCACCGACGGGGGGCTTTGACTCTGGAAACACCATATATTTT
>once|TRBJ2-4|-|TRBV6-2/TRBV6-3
CASSPYSSGAKNIQYF
TGTGCCAGCAGCCCTTACTCCTCGGGAGCCAAAAACATTCAGTACTTC
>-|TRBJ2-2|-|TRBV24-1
CATSDLTGTRYTGELFF
TGTGCCACCAGTGATCTCACAGGGACCCGATACACCGGGGAGCTGTTTTTT
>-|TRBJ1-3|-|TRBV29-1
CSVAGWGGSGNTIYF
TGCAGCGTCGCTGGTTGGGGGGGCTCTGGAAACACCATATATTTT
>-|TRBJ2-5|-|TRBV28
CASSHRRTGVETQYF
TGTGCCAGCAGTCATAGACGGACTGGGGTGGAGACCCAGTACTTC
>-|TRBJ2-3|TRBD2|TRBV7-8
CASSPEAGGGADTQYF
TGTGCCAGCAGCCCCGAAGCGGGAGGGGGAGCAGATACGCAGTATTTT
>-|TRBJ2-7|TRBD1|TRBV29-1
CSVAQGQGSEQYF
TGCAGCGTCGCTCAGGGACAGGGGAGCGAGCAGTACTTC
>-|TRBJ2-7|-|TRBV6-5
CASSYKTSFSYEQYF
TGTGCCAGCAGCTATAAGACATCCTTCTCCTACGAGCAGTACTTC
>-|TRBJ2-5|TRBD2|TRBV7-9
CASSAGTSGQETQYF
TGTGCCAGCAGCGCAGGGACTAGCGGACAAGAGACCCAGTACTTC
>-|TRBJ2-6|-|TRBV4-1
CAASDIGAGANVLTF
TGCGCCGCTTCCGATATAGGGGCTGGGGCCAACGTCCTGACTTTC
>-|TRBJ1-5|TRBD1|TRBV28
CASSFFHRGQPQHF
TGTGCCAGCAGTTTCTTCCACAGGGGTCAGCCCCAGCATTTT
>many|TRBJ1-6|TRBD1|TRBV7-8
CASSLVGQGGSPLHF
TGTGCCAGCAGCCTAGTGGGACAGGGGGGTTCACCCCTCCACTTT
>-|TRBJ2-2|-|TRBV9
CASSVEEARNTGELFF
TGTGCCAGCAGCGTAGAGGAGGCTAGGAACACCGGGGAGCTGTTTTTT
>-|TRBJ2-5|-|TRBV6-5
CASSYGGRQETQYF
TGTGCCAGCAGTTACGGAGGGCGGCAAGAGACCCAGTACTTC
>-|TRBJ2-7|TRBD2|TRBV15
CATSGRGRGEQYF
TGTGCCACCAGCGGTCGCGGGAGGGGCGAGCAGTACTTC
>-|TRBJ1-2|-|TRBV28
CASNAGNGRTYGYTF
TGTGCCAGCAACGCTGGGAACGGCAGGACATATGGCTACACCTTC
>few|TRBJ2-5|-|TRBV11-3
CASSFGAKETQYF
TGTGCCAGCAGCTTTGGGGCCAAAGAGACCCAGTACTTC
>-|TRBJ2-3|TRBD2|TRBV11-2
CASSLEGLAGIDTQYF
TGTGCCAGCAGCTTAGAGGGACTAGCTGGGATAGATACGCAGTATTTT
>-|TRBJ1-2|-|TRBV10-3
CATQDIANYGYTF
TGTGCCACCCAGGACATAGCTAACTATGGCTACACCTTC
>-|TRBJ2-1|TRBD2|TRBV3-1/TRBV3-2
CASSPLAGVGNEQFF
TGTGCCAGCAGCCCACTAGCGGGAGTTGGCAATGAGCAGTTCTTC
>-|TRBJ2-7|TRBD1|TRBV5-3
CARRRTGDYEQYF
TGTGCCAGAAGACGGACAGGGGACTACGAGCAGTACTTC
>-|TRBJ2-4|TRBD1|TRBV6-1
CASSVPGQGSRGKNIQYF
TGTGCCAGCAGTGTGCCGGGACAGGGGTCCCGGGGCAAAAACATTCAGTACTTC
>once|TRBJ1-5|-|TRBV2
CASSYRGNQPQHF
TGTGCCAGCAGTTACAGGGGCAATCAGCCCCAGCATTTT
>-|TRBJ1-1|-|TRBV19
CASTRRLNTEAFF
TGTGCCAGTACCCGCAGATTGAACACTGAAGCTTTCTTT
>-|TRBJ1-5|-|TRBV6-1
CASSPRRQPQHF
TGTGCCAGCAGCCCTCGCAGGCAGCCCCAGCATTTT
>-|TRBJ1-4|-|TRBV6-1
CASSEAYATNEKLFF
TGTGCCAGCAGTGAAGCCTATGCAACTAATGAAAAACTGTTTTTT
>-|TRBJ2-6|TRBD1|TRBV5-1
CASSFTGAGANVLTF
TGCGCCAGCAGTTTTACAGGGGCTGGGGCCAACGTCCTGACTTTC
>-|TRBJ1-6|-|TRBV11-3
CASSQGVRSGNSPLHF
TGTGCCAGCAGCCAAGGTGTTCGATCGGGGAATTCACCCCTCCACTTT
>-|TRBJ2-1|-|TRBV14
CASSQDQDTALHEQFF
TGTGCCAGCAGCCAAGACCAGGACACGGCCCTCCATGAGCAGTTCTTC
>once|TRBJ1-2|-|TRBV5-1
CASSLDTGGCYTF
TGCGCCAGCAGCCTCGACACTGGTGGCTGCTACACCTTC
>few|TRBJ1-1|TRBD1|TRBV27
CASSLNDRGNTEAFF
TGTGCCAGCAGTTTGAACGACAGGGGAAACACTGAAGCTTTCTTT
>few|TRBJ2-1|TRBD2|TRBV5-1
CASSGPGTSGYNEQFF
TGCGCCAGCAGCGGTCCCGGGACTAGCGGTTACAATGAGCAGTTCTTC
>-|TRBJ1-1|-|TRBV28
CASSPLSPRTVNTEAFF
TGTGCCAGCAGCCCCCTAAGCCCTAGGACAGTGAACACTGAAGCTTTCTTT
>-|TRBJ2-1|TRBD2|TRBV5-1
CASSLEALRGENEQFF
TGCGCCAGCAGCTTGGAAGCCCTGCGGGGGGAAAATGAGCAGTTCTTC
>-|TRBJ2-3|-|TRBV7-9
CASSSGGLSGTDTQYF
TGTGCCAGCAGCTCGGGTGGTTTGAGCGGGACAGATACGCAGTATTTT
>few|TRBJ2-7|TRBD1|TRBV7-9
CASSLRGTDEQYF
TGTGCCAGCAGCTTACGAGGGACAGATGAGCAGTACTTC
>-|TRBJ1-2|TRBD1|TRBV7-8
CASSLPGQGIYGYTF
TGTGCCAGCAGCTTGCCGGGACAGGGGATCTATGGCTACACCTTC
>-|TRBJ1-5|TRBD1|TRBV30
CAWRAKGGSQPQHF
TGTGCCTGGAGGGCGAAAGGGGGCTCTCAGCCCCAGCATTTT